This T cell receptor beta chain was sequenced in a study of spatial heterogeneity in lung cancer. Across the study: A consistent excess of beta-chain over alpha-chain sequences was detected. Broader study findings: Expanded intratumoral alpha and beta TCR counts tracked tumor mutation counts. Ubiquitous nonsynonymous mutations were tracked by counts of ubiquitous expanded TCRs, and regional ones by counts of regional expanded TCRs.

From the 5' RACE reads, TCRdb called clonotypes with MiXCR, one entry per CDR3 protein. Of fewer than 15,000 distinct CDR3 sequences detected, 5.6% appear once; the ten largest clones hold around 10%. Indicated time point: sample taken at primary tumor resection. The donors, 72 patients with untreated early-stage non-small cell lung cancer, provided the samples. This clonotype occurred many times. Its antigen remains unknown. Because the library targeted alpha chains, this beta chain is an off-target read whose size means little. The germline V and J ends were trimmed by 2 bases and 7 bases, with 17 bases remaining between them. CDR3 size: 16 residues. In germline, CDR1 is WNHNN, CDR2 SYGVQD (reference sequence).

The clonotype comes from a female donor with early-stage non-small cell lung cancer. The source was lung tumor tissue, collected at surgery. The V gene is TRBV10-1, the J gene TRBJ2-2; D assignment may be TRBD1 or TRBD2 (6 bases each). The chain's CDR3 is CASSELNGGLGGELFF. Written as DNA, the CDR3 is TGCGCCAGCAGTGAGCTGAATGGGGGGCTCGGCGGGGAGCTGTTTTTT.